The TCR beta chain described here comes from a study of shared clonotypes between healthy human individuals. Study conclusions and caveats: Measured sharing among donors was expected to vary with sequencing depth. The researchers took only blood, and tissue repertoires probably look different.

Comment on this clone: Its antigen remains unknown.

CDR1 and CDR2 from the germline V gene are MGHDK and SYGVNS. The CDR3 runs to 14 residues. V was trimmed by 6 bases and J by 0 bases, leaving 8 bases between them. Genomic DNA of every subset was divided equally among multiple immunoSEQ plates. Clones were read by immunoSEQ multiplex PCR, and TCRdb kept only the in-frame ones, dropping some. The sample has roughly 320,000 clones, around 87% seen once. The clonotype was recovered from a man in his late teens or twenties in good health. The rearrangement uses TRBV25-1 and TRBJ2-2; D is uncertain. Sequenced input: memory CD8+ T cells sorted from blood. Subset of the sample: CD45RO+ cells pooled with CCR7-negative TemRA cells. The chain's CDR3 is CASSPWSNTGELFF. In DNA form, the CDR3 reads TGTGCCAGCAGCCCCTGGTCGAACACCGGGGAGCTGTTTTTT.